The text below deals with one T cell receptor beta chain. Its antigen target is currently unknown. Nothing much larger sits one base from this clone, and base qualities are not available. TCRbeta CDR3 regions were amplified from genomic DNA by means of the immunoSEQ Assay, a bias-controlled multiplex PCR. As for how the authors treated the data: Nucleated cell counts per sample were estimated from amplification of reference gene primers within the assay. To quantify the absolute abundance of each unique TCRbeta CDR3 rearrangement, sequence reads were collapsed and filtered. For each sample, productive Simpson clonality was calculated as the square root of Simpson's diversity index over productive rearrangements. TCRdb stores this immuneACCESS table with in-frame sequences only. Part of the clones is absent; in the studies checked, under half of the shortfall reflects unresolved V genes, and no reason is known for the rest. The DNA was the basis for D and trimming; V, J and clone size are from that table. Here the sample has some 110,000 clones; around 80% occur a single time. 6.2% of the sample lies in the top ten.

The data are from a study of blood T cell repertoires in COVID-19 (dated by TCRdb to about 2020). Describing the broader study: The collaborator samples originated in the United States, Italy and Spain and spanned the acute and convalescent phases of COVID-19. The material from the prospective study consisted of cDNA or gDNA derived from T cells, B-cell-depleted T cells, or PBMCs. Subjects who had been exposed to COVID-19, were actively infected with it, or had recovered from it provided the deeply sampled blood TCRbeta repertoires that made up the dataset. The repertoires were released in a freely available public database meant as a resource for research on the immune response to SARS-CoV-2. Samples came from the ongoing ImmuneRACE study (first 160 participants) plus 1,254 subjects from 6 global collaborators. Sample metadata almost always included a de-identified subject ID, COVID-19 status, age in years and sex. Where available, HLA class I and class II types were taken from metadata supplied by the sample provider and were not determined by assay-based typing.

Collaborating institutions collected whole blood in K2EDTA tubes following their own protocols. For TCRbeta analysis, collaborators shipped samples in one of three forms: frozen whole blood, isolated PBMCs, or DNA extracted from either of those sample types. Overall study results and their limits: The quantity of clinical and demographic metadata differed by source and by participant and was supplied without curation.

There are 14 amino acids in the CDR3, from cysteine to phenylalanine inclusive. CDR3 DNA is the only sequence kept; it has 42 bases, read in frame from the first base. CDR1 and CDR2 are read off the germline V gene as MNHEY and SVGEGT. Trimming takes 6 bases from V and 9 bases from J, and the germline ends sit 21 bases apart. The V and J genes are TRBV6-2 or TRBV6-3 and TRBJ2-7; TRBD2 is possibly the D segment (6 matching bases). Specimen: peripheral blood. The origin of this receptor is a man aged 65 to 79 with acute or convalescent COVID-19. The bases read TGTGCCAGCAGCGATCCCGGGCAGGGAGGACCGCAGTACTTC. This encodes CASSDPGQGGPQYF.